The 32 T cell receptor beta chains given below trace back to one sample, sequenced in a study of blood T cell repertoires in COVID-19 (dated by TCRdb to the early 2020s). Library method: the immunoSEQ multiplex PCR assay. The immuneACCESS repertoire file appears here via TCRdb, limited to in-frame rearrangements. These files lack a portion of the clones; in checked studies, under half of the deficit traces to unresolved V genes, and the cause of the others is not known. The sample table shows around 6,000 clones, and roughly four fifths are seen once. About 15% of the sample lies in the top ten. The sequencing input was peripheral blood. The receptors were gathered from a man in his sixties with acute or convalescent COVID-19.

The chain employs TRBV7-8 and TRBJ2-7, with a possible D match to TRBD2 (6 bases). Germline V CDR1 and CDR2: SGHVS, FQNEAQ. The CDR3 is made up of 16 amino acids. Between the trimmed V and J ends, which lost 1 base and 4 bases, there was a span of 17 bases. The CDR3 here is CASSLETRTLFYEQYF. Written as DNA, the CDR3 is TGTGCCAGCAGCTTAGAGACTAGGACGCTCTTTTACGAGCAGTACTTC.

The chain is built from TRBV5-8 and TRBJ2-5, with 13 bases lining up with TRBD2. The CDR3 is 15 residues long. V lost 3 bases and J lost 3; bases outside the gene matches: 2. Germline lookup yields CDR1 SGHTS and CDR2 YDEGEE. The chain's CDR3 is CASSSGTSGEETQYF. For the CDR3, the DNA is TGTGCCAGCAGCTCTGGGACTAGCGGGGAAGAGACCCAGTACTTC.

V usage is TRBV29-1 and J usage is TRBJ1-1; D perhaps matches TRBD1 (6 bases). The CDR3 has 12 residues. Germline lookup yields CDR1 SQVTM and CDR2 ANQGSEA. Trimming removed 7 bases from V and 8 bases from J, with 17 bases in between. The CDR3 DNA reads as TGCAGCGCCCGAGCGGGGGGCACCGAAGCTTTCTTT. It yields the protein CSARAGGTEAFF.

The chain joins TRBV3-1 (or the pseudogene TRBV3-2) to TRBJ2-5; 7 bases are shared with TRBD2. Germline CDR1 and CDR2: LGHDT and YNNKEL (reference sequence). After removal of 4 bases from V and 2 bases from J, the junction contained 4 bases not matched to a gene. The CDR3 extends over 14 amino acids. CDR3 sequence: CASSLGTTQETQYF. DNA for the CDR3: TGTGCCAGCAGCCTAGGGACTACTCAAGAGACCCAGTACTTC.

The rearrangement joins TRBV27 to TRBJ2-7, with D unresolved. This CDR3 has 14 amino acids. Germline assignment: CDR1 MNHEY and CDR2 SMNVEV (reference sequence). V was cut by 2 bases and J by 1 base, with 9 bases left in between. As DNA, the CDR3 is TGTGCCAGCAGTTTAAACCCGGGTTCCTACGAGCAGTACTTC. This encodes CASSLNPGSYEQYF.

V usage is TRBV2 and J usage is TRBJ2-7, with D possibly being TRBD1 (6 bases). The CDR3 extends over 12 amino acids. Germline V gene lookup returns CDR1 SNHLY and CDR2 FYNNEI. Trimming removed 7 bases from V and 3 bases from J, with 10 bases in between. The CDR3 spells CASTGQSYEQYF. In DNA form, the CDR3 reads TGTGCCAGCACCGGACAGAGCTACGAGCAGTACTTC.

The chain carries TRBV2 and TRBJ1-4; the D gene is possibly TRBD1 (5 bases). Germline values: CDR1 SNHLY, CDR2 FYNNEI. The V end lost 0 bases, the J end lost 7 bases, and 15 bases lay between the germline ends. The CDR3 has 16 residues. The CDR3 region is CASSEAVQSGAEKLFF. The CDR3 DNA reads as TGTGCCAGCAGTGAAGCGGTTCAAAGCGGGGCTGAAAAACTGTTTTTT. Full variable domain (rest looked up from reference TRBV2 and TRBJ1-4): EPEVTQTPSHQVTQMGQEVILRCVPISNHLYFYWYRQILGQKVEFLVSFYNNEISEKSEIFDDQFSVERPDGSNFTLKIRSTKLEDSAMYFCASSEAVQSGAEKLFFGSGTQLSVL.

The chain uses TRBV5-6 and TRBJ1-3; 8 bases agree with TRBD1. Germline assignment: CDR1 SGHDT and CDR2 YYEEEE. This CDR3 comprises 15 residues. Trimming at V came to 3 bases and at J to 5 bases, leaving 7 bases not matched to a gene. CDR3 loop: CASSSTGGLRNTIYF. Written as DNA, the CDR3 is TGTGCCAGCAGCTCAACAGGGGGTTTACGAAACACCATATATTTT.

The chain uses TRBV5-1 and TRBJ2-3; D is ambiguous. The CDR3 is made up of 15 amino acids. The germline V gene has CDR1 SGHRS and CDR2 YFSETQ. V was shortened by 4 bases and J by 0 bases, with 12 bases between the two germline ends. CDR3 DNA sequence: TGCGCCAGCAGCCCGTGGTCAGGAAGCACAGATACGCAGTATTTT. This gives the protein CASSPWSGSTDTQYF.

This clone has more than one count but fewer than ten. The genes are TRBV5-6 and TRBJ1-1, with 9 bases identical to TRBD1. Germline assignment: CDR1 SGHDT and CDR2 YYEEEE. J gave up 1 base and V 4 bases, and 5 bases lay outside the gene matches. CDR3 length: 15 amino acids. The CDR3 nucleotides read TGTGCCAGCAGCCTAGGACAGGGGAGGAACACTGAAGCTTTCTTT. This gives the protein CASSLGQGRNTEAFF. Together with reference TRBV5-6 and TRBJ1-1, the CDR3 gives the full variable domain: DAGVTQSPTHLIKTRGQQVTLRCSPKSGHDTVSWYQQALGQGPQFIFQYYEEEERQRGNFPDRFSGHQFPNYSSELNVNALLLGDSALYLCASSLGQGRNTEAFFGQGTRLTVV.

The chain has TRBV14 and TRBJ2-1; 11 nucleotides match TRBD2. The ends lost 1 base at V and 9 bases at J; junction bases unmatched: 14. The CDR3 loop spans 18 amino acids. Germline-derived CDR1 and CDR2 are SGHDN and FVKESK. The chain's CDR3 is CASSQVETSGSISPEQFF. The CDR3, as DNA: TGTGCCAGCAGCCAAGTAGAAACTAGCGGGAGTATCAGCCCTGAGCAGTTCTTC.

The chain joins TRBV5-5 to TRBJ2-7, with 8 bases aligning to TRBD1. V lost 2 bases to trimming and J lost 7 bases; unmatched junction nucleotides: 8. The germline V gene has CDR1 SGHKS and CDR2 YYEKEE (reference sequence). This CDR3 is 14 amino acids long. The CDR3 reads CASSLPGTGGEQYF. CDR3 sequence (DNA): TGTGCCAGCAGCTTACCCGGGACAGGCGGAGAGCAGTACTTC. Full variable domain (missing parts from reference TRBV5-5 and TRBJ2-7): DAGVTQSPTHLIKTRGQQVTLRCSPISGHKSVSWYQQVLGQGPQFIFQYYEKEERGRGNFPDRFSARQFPNYSSELNVNALLLGDSALYLCASSLPGTGGEQYFGPGTRLTVT.

V is TRBV18 and J is TRBJ1-6; maybe TRBD1 (6 bases). In germline, CDR1 is KGHSH, CDR2 LQKENI. The CDR3 is 15 amino acids. The ends were cut back, 3 bases at V and 7 bases at J, with 13 bases in the middle. CDR3 protein: CASSPYREGNSPLHF. In DNA form, the CDR3 reads TGTGCCAGCTCACCGTACAGGGAGGGGAATTCACCCCTCCACTTT.

In this sample, this clone turned up once. The gene calls are TRBV6-5 and TRBJ2-3, with a weak D call TRBD2 (5 bases). There are 15 residues in the CDR3. V dropped 6 bases and J dropped 0 bases, with 13 bases sitting between them. The germline gives CDR1 MNHEY, CDR2 SVGAGI. CDR3 DNA: TGTGCCAGCAGGGATACCGGGGTTAGCACAGATACGCAGTATTTT. This translates into CASRDTGVSTDTQYF.

This rearrangement joins TRBV2 to TRBJ1-1; possibly TRBD1 for D (5 bases). This CDR3 is 14 amino acids long. The V gene's germline CDR1 is SNHLY and CDR2 FYNNEI. Trimming took off 4 bases at V and 3 bases at J, with 12 bases between the two ends. CDR3: CASSGWGIYTEAFF. Written as DNA, the CDR3 is TGTGCCAGCAGTGGATGGGGCATCTACACTGAAGCTTTCTTT.

The count of this clone is one. The chain joins TRBV5-6 to TRBJ2-7; D might be TRBD2 (5 bases). Deletions cut 0 bases from V and 3 bases from J, with 16 bases between. In germline, CDR1 is SGHDT, CDR2 YYEEEE. The CDR3 extends over 16 amino acids. The CDR3 DNA sequence: TGTGCCAGCAGCTTGGGACCCTTCGGAGGTATCTACGAGCAGTACTTC. It encodes CASSLGPFGGIYEQYF.

The V call is TRBV19, the J call TRBJ1-6, with a possible D match to TRBD1 (6 bases). Germline-derived CDR1 and CDR2 are LNHDA and SQIVND (reference sequence). This CDR3 has 14 amino acids. Trimming pared 4 bases from V and 7 bases from J, leaving 11 bases between. CDR3 sequence reads: CASSTTGPNSPLHF. The CDR3 region has the DNA TGTGCCAGTAGTACTACAGGGCCGAATTCACCCCTCCACTTT. The variable domain in full, completed from reference TRBV19 and TRBJ1-6, reads DGGITQSPKYLFRKEGQNVTLSCEQNLNHDAMYWYRQDPGQGLRLIYYSQIVNDFQKGDIAEGYSVSREKKESFPLTVTSAQKNPTAFYLCASSTTGPNSPLHFGNGTRLTVT.

J is TRBJ2-3 and V is TRBV10-3; 14 bases are shared with TRBD2. Per the germline V gene, CDR1 is ENHRY and CDR2 is SYGVKD. This CDR3 contains 16 residues. The junction had 4 bases not matched to a gene; V was cut back by 6 bases and J by 2 bases. In DNA, the CDR3 is TGTGCCATCAGCAGACTAGCGGGGGGGACCACAGATACGCAGTATTTT. This sequence encodes CAISRLAGGTTDTQYF.

The chain joins TRBV9 to TRBJ2-3; maybe TRBD1 (6 bases). The germline V and J ends were trimmed by 0 bases and 0 bases, with 11 bases remaining between them. The CDR3 totals 16 residues. Germline CDR1 is SGDLS and CDR2 is YYNGEE. The chain's CDR3 is CASSVAQGKSTDTQYF. DNA for the CDR3: TGTGCCAGCAGCGTAGCCCAGGGGAAGAGCACAGATACGCAGTATTTT.

V is TRBV3-1 (or the pseudogene TRBV3-2) and J is TRBJ1-2; 7 bases are shared with TRBD1. Looked up from germline, CDR1 is LGHDT and CDR2 is YNNKEL (reference sequence). V shed 2 bases and J 6 bases; nucleotides not matched to a gene: 9. The length of the CDR3 is 15 residues. CDR3 nucleotides: TGTGCCAGCAGCCAATTCGACAGGGAAGTTGATGGCTACACCTTC. Residues: CASSQFDREVDGYTF.

This rearrangement joins TRBV30 to TRBJ2-4, with 7 bases that match TRBD1. The CDR3 extends over 17 amino acids. Trimming cost V 0 bases and J 0 bases; bases outside gene matches: 8. Germline CDR1 and CDR2: GTSNPN and SVGIG (reference sequence). The CDR3 reads CAWSVRTGALAKNIQYF. The DNA for the CDR3 is TGTGCCTGGAGTGTACGTACAGGGGCATTAGCCAAAAACATTCAGTACTTC.

Turning to this clone: A junction end diverges from the germline sequence, so it may reflect a read error. The J gene is TRBJ2-1, the V gene TRBV10-2; 11 positions agree with TRBD2. CDR3 length: 15 residues. The germline V gene has CDR1 WSHSY and CDR2 SAAADI. In nucleotides, the CDR3 is TGCGCCTGCAGTGGGGGTAGCGGGAGGGTCAATGAGCAGTTCTTC. Its protein is CACSGGSGRVNEQFF.

This rearrangement joins TRBV18 to TRBJ2-7; 7 positions match TRBD1. Trimming took 1 base from V and 2 from J; bases not matched to a gene: 2. The germline gives CDR1 KGHSH, CDR2 LQKENI. The CDR3 sequence is 14 residues long. CDR3 DNA: TGTGCCAGCTCACCACAGGGACAGACCTACGAGCAGTACTTC. The encoded protein is CASSPQGQTYEQYF.

Within the sample, this clone is large. This sequence joins TRBV30 and TRBJ1-1; D is unresolved. This CDR3 is 11 amino acids long. Germline lookup yields CDR1 GTSNPN and CDR2 SVGIG (reference sequence). Trimming stripped 4 bases from V and 10 bases from J, with 13 bases between. CDR3 region: CAWIRITAAFF. Written as DNA, the CDR3 is TGTGCCTGGATTCGGATAACAGCAGCTTTCTTT.

This chain joins TRBV20-1 and TRBJ2-7; 8 nucleotides line up with TRBD2. V lost 3 bases, J lost 2 bases, and 6 bases stayed unmatched. The CDR3 consists of 14 residues. The V gene's germline CDR1 is DFQATT and CDR2 SNEGSKA (reference sequence). The CDR3 reads CSASGSGGPYEQYF. The CDR3 region has the DNA TGCAGTGCTAGTGGGTCGGGAGGGCCCTACGAGCAGTACTTC.

The chain links TRBV30 to TRBJ1-2; D gene ambiguous. V was pared by 0 bases and J by 4 bases, with 9 bases between. CDR3 length equals 13 residues. Germline values: CDR1 GTSNPN, CDR2 SVGIG (reference sequence). The CDR3 sequence: CAWSVRASYGYTF. In DNA form, the CDR3 reads TGTGCCTGGAGTGTGAGGGCTTCCTATGGCTACACCTTC.

J is TRBJ2-1 and V is TRBV10-3; D perhaps matches TRBD2 (5 bases). The CDR3 sequence is 15 residues long. V was trimmed by 0 bases and J by 5 bases, leaving 11 bases between them. Germline V gives CDR1 ENHRY, CDR2 SYGVKD. The CDR3 is CAISESSGLNNEQFF. CDR3 DNA: TGTGCCATCAGTGAGTCGAGTGGACTTAACAATGAGCAGTTCTTC.

This clone was recorded a few times. The chain joins TRBV7-9 to TRBJ2-7; no firm D call. CDR3 size: 13 residues. The V gene's germline CDR1 is SEHNR and CDR2 FQNEAQ (reference sequence). V gave up 5 bases and J gave up 4 bases, with 12 bases separating them. CDR3 sequence reads: CASSPTPGYEQYF. The CDR3 region has the DNA TGTGCCAGCAGCCCCACCCCGGGTTACGAGCAGTACTTC.

The chain links TRBV27 to TRBJ1-1; weak D call: TRBD1 (6 bases). The CDR3 contains 16 residues. Trimming took off 4 bases at V and 0 bases at J, with 15 bases between the two ends. Germline V gene lookup returns CDR1 MNHEY and CDR2 SMNVEV (reference sequence). DNA for the CDR3: TGTGCCAGCAGTTCGGACTGGGACATGTTGAACACTGAAGCTTTCTTT. It translates to CASSSDWDMLNTEAFF.

The rearrangement joins TRBV6-1 to TRBJ1-2; D might be TRBD1 (6 bases). The CDR3 contains 17 residues. Germline values: CDR1 MNHNS, CDR2 SASEGT. V lost 3 bases, J lost 8 bases, and 25 bases lay in between. CDR3 protein: CASSDSGHHQLLKGYTF. Here the CDR3 DNA reads TGTGCCAGCAGTGATTCGGGACATCACCAATTATTGAAGGGCTACACCTTC.

As DNA, the CDR3 is TGTGCCAGCAGCTTAGCCCGGGGGAATGAAAAACTGTTTTTT. It codes for CASSLARGNEKLFF. The gene calls are TRBV7-8 and TRBJ1-4; TRBD1 might be the D (5 bases). The CDR3 runs to 14 residues. V was clipped by 0 bases and J by 5 bases, with 7 bases between them. Germline CDR1 is SGHVS and CDR2 is FQNEAQ.

The chain uses TRBV10-3 and TRBJ1-4, with 10 nucleotides matching TRBD1. The CDR3 is made up of 14 amino acids. Germline CDR1 reads ENHRY; CDR2 reads SYGVKD. V trimming: 4 bases; J trimming: 7 bases; junction bases outside the gene matches: 3. In DNA, the CDR3 is TGTGCCATCAGTGCCGACAGGGGGCGTGAAAAACTGTTTTTT. This translates into CAISADRGREKLFF.